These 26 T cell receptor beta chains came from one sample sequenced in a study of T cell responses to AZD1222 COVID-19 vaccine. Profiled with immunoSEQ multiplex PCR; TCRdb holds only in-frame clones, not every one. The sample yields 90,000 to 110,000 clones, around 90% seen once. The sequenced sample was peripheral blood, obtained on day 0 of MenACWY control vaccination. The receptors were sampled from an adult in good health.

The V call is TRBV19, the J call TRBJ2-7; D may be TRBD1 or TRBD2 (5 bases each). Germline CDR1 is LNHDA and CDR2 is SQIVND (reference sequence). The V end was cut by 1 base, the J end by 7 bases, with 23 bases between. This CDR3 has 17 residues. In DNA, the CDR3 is TGTGCCAGTAGTATAGTCTCGGGACGGACCTCGGTTGGGGAGCAGTACTTC. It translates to CASSIVSGRTSVGEQYF.

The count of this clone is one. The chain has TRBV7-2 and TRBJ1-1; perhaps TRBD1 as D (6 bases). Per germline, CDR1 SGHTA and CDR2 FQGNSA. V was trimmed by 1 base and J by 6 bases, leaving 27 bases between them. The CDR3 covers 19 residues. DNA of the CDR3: TGTGCCAGCAGCTTAGTTAGGCCCCTCCAGGGGATCCCAAACGCTGAAGCTTTCTTT. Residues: CASSLVRPLQGIPNAEAFF.

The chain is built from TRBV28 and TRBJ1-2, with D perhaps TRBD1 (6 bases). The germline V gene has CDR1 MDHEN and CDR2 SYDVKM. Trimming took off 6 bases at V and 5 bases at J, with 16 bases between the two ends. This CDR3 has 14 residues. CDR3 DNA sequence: TGTGCCAGCAGCCCTCCGACGACAGGATATGGCTACACCTTC. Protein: CASSPPTTGYGYTF.

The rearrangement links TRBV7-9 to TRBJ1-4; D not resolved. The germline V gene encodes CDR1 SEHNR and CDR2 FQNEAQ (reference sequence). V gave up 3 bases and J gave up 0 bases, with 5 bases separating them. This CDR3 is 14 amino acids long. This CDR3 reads CASSFLATNEKLFF. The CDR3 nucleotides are TGTGCCAGCAGCTTCTTGGCAACTAATGAAAAACTGTTTTTT.

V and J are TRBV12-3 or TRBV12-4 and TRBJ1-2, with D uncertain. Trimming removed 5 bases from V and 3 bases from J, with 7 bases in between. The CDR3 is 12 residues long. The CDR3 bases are TGTGCCAGCAGTAGGCTTTACTATGGCTACACCTTC. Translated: CASSRLYYGYTF.

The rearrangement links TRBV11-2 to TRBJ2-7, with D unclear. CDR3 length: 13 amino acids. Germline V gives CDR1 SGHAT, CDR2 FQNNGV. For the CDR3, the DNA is TGTGCAACCCCCGGCCGTACCGACTACGAGCAGTACTTC. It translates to CATPGRTDYEQYF.

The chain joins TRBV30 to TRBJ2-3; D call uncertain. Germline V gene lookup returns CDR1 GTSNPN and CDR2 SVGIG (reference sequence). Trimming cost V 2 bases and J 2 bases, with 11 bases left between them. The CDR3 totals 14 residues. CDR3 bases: TGTGCCTGGAGTTTGAACAGCGACACAGATACGCAGTATTTT. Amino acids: CAWSLNSDTDTQYF.

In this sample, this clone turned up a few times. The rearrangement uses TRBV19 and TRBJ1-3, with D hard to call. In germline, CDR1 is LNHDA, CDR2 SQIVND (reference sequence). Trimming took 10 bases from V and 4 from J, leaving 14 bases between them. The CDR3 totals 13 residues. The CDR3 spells CAIPLSRGNTIYF. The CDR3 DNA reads TGTGCCATCCCGTTGTCCAGAGGAAACACCATATATTTT.

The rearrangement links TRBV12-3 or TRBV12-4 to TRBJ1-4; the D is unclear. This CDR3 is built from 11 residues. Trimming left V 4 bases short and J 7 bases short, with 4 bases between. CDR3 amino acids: CASSSVEKLFF. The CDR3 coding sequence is TGTGCCAGCAGTTCGGTTGAAAAACTGTTTTTT.

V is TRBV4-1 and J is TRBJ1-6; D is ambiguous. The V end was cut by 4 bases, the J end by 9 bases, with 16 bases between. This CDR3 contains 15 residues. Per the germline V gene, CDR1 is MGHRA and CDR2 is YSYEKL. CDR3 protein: CASSPQKDRLSPLHF. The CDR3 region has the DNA TGCGCCAGCAGCCCCCAAAAGGATCGGCTTTCACCCCTCCACTTT.

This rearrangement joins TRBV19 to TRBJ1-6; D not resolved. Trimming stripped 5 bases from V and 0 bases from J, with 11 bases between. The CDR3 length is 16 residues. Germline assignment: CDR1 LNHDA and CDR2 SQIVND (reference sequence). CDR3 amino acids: CASSPGRSSYNSPLHF. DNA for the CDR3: TGTGCCAGTAGTCCCGGGAGGAGCTCCTATAATTCACCCCTCCACTTT.

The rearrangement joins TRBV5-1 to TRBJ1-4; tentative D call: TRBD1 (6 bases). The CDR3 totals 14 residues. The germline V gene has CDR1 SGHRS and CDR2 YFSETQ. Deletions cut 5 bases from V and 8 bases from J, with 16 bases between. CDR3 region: CASRPGAWEEKLFF. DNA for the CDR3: TGCGCCAGCAGGCCAGGGGCTTGGGAAGAAAAACTGTTTTTT.

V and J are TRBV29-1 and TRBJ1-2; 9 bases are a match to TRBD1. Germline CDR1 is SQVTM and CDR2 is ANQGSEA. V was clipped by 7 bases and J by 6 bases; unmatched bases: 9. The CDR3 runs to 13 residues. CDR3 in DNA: TGCAGCGCCCAGGGGGACAGGGCTCATGGCTACACCTTC. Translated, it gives CSAQGDRAHGYTF.

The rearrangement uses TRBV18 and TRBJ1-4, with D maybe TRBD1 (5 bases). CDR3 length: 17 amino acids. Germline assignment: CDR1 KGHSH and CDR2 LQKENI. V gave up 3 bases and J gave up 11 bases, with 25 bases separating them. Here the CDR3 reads CASSPWGGPGTPAKLFF. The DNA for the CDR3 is TGTGCCAGCTCACCCTGGGGCGGGCCCGGGACCCCAGCCAAACTGTTTTTT.

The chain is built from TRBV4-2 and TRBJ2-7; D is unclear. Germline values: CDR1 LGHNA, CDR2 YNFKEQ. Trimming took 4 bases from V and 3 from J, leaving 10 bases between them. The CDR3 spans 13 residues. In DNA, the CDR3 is TGTGCCAGCAGCCCAGTCGGCAACTACGAGCAGTACTTC. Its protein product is CASSPVGNYEQYF.

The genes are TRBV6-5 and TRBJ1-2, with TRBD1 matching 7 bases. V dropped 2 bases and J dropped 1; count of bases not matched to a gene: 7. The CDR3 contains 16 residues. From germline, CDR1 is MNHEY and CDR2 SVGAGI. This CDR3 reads CASSYLGTDRNYGYTF. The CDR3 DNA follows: TGTGCCAGCAGTTACCTGGGGACAGACCGTAACTATGGCTACACCTTC.

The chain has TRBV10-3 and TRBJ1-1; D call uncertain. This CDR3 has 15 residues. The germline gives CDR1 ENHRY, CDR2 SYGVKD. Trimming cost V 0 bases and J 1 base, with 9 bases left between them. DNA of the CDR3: TGTGCCATCAGTGAGTCGAGCACGGAGAACACTGAAGCTTTCTTT. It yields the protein CAISESSTENTEAFF.

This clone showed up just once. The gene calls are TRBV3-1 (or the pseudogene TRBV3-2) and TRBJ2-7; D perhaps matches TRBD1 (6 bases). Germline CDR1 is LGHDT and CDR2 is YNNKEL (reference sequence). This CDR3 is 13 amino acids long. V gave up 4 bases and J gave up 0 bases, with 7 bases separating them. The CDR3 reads CASSPQGSYEQYF. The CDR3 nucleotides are TGTGCCAGCAGCCCACAGGGCTCCTACGAGCAGTACTTC.

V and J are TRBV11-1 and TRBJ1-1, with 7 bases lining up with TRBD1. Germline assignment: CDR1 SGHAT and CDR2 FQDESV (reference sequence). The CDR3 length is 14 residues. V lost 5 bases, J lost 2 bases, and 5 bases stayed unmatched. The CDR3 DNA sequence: TGTGCCAGCAGCCAGGGACAGATTAACACTGAAGCTTTCTTT. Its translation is CASSQGQINTEAFF. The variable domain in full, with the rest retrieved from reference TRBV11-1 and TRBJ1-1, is EAEVAQSPRYKITEKSQAVAFWCDPISGHATLYWYRQILGQGPELLVQFQDESVVDDSQLPKDRFSAERLKGVDSTLKIQPAELGDSAMYLCASSQGQINTEAFFGQGTRLTVV.

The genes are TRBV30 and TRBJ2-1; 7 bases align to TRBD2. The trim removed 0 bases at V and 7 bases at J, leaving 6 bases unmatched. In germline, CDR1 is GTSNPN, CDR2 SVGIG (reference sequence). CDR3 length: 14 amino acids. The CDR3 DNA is TGTGCCTGGAGTGTCCTAGCGGATGGGAATGAGCAGTTCTTC. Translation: CAWSVLADGNEQFF.

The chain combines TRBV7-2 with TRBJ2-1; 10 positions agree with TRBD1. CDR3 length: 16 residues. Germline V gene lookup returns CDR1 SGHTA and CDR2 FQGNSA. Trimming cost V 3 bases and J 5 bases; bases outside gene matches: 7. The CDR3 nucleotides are TGTGCCAGCAGCTTCCCCCGGACAGGGGGGGACAATGAGCAGTTCTTC. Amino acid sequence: CASSFPRTGGDNEQFF.

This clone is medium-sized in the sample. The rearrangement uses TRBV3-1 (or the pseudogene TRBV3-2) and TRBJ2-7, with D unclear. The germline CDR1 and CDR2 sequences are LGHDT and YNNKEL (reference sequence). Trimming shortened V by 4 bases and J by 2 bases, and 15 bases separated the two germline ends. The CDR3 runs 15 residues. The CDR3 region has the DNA TGTGCCAGCAGCCTCAGAGACTGGCCCCCCTACGAGCAGTACTTC. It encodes CASSLRDWPPYEQYF.

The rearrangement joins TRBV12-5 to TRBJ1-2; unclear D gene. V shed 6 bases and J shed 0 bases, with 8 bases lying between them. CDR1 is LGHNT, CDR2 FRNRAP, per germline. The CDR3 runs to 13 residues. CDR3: CASGPVANYGYTF. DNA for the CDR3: TGTGCTAGTGGACCCGTAGCTAACTATGGCTACACCTTC.

The CDR3 bases are TGTGCCAGCAGCTTAGGGGGGCGTAATGAAAAACTGTTTTTT. Protein: CASSLGGRNEKLFF. V and J are TRBV7-2 and TRBJ1-4; D possibly corresponds to TRBD1 (6 bases). The V end lost 1 base, the J end lost 4 bases, and 7 bases lay between the germline ends. This CDR3 spans 14 amino acids. The germline gives CDR1 SGHTA, CDR2 FQGNSA.

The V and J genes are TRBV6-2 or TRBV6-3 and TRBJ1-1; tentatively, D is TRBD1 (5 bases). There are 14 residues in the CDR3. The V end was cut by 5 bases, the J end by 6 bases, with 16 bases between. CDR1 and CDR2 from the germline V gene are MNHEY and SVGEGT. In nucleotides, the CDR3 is TGTGCCAGCAGTACGTCCCCAGGGACCCCTGAAGCTTTCTTT. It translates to CASSTSPGTPEAFF.

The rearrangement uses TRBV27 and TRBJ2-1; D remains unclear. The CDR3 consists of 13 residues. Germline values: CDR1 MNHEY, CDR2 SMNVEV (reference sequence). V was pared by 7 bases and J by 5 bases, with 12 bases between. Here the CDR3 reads CASISRLNNEQFF. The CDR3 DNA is TGTGCCAGCATATCTAGGTTAAACAATGAGCAGTTCTTC.